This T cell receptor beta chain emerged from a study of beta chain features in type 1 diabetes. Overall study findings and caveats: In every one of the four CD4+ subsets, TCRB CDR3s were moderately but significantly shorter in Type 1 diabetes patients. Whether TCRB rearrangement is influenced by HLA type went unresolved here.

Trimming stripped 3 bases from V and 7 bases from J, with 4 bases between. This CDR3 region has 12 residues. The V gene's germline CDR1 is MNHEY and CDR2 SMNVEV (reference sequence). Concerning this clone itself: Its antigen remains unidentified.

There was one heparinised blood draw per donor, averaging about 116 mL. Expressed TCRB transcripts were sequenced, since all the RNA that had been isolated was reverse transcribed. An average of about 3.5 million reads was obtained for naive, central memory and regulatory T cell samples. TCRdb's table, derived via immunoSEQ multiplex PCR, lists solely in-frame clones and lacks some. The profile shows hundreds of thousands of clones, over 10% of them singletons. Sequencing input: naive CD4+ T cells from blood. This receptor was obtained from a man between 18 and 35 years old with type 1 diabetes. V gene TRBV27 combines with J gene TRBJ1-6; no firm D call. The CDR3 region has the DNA TGTGCCAGCAGTTTCGTCAATTCACCCCTCCACTTT. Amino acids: CASSFVNSPLHF.